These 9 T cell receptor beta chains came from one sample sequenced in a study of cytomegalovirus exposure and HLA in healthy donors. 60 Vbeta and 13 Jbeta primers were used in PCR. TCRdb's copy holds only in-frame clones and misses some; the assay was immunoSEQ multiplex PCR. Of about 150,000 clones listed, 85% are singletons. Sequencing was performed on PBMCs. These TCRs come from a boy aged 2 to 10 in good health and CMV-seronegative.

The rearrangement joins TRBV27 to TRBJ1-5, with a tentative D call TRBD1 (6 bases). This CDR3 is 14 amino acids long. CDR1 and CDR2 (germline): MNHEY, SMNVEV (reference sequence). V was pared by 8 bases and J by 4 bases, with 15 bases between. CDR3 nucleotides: TGTGCCAGCTGCTCGGGGCAGGGGAATCAGCCCCAGCATTTT. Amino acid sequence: CASCSGQGNQPQHF.

CDR3 amino acids: CASSYGTEETGANVLTF. The DNA of the CDR3 is TGTGCCAGCAGCTACGGGACAGAGGAAACTGGGGCCAACGTCCTGACTTTC. This chain joins TRBV13 and TRBJ2-6; 7 bases align to TRBD1. The trim removed 4 bases at V and 2 bases at J, leaving 8 bases unmatched. The CDR3 consists of 17 residues. Germline V lookup: CDR1 PRHDT, CDR2 FYEKMQ (reference sequence).

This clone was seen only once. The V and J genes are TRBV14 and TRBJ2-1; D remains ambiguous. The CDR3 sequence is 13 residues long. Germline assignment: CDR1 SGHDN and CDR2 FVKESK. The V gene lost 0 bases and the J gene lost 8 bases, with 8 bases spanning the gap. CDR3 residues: CASSQDSVHEQFF. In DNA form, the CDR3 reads TGTGCCAGCAGCCAAGATTCCGTCCATGAGCAGTTCTTC.

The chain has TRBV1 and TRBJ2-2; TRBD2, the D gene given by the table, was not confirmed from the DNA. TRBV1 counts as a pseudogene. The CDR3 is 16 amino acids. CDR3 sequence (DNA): TGCACCAGCAGCCAAGCGCAGACTAGGAACACCGGGGAGCTGTTTTTT. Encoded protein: CTSSQAQTRNTGELFF.

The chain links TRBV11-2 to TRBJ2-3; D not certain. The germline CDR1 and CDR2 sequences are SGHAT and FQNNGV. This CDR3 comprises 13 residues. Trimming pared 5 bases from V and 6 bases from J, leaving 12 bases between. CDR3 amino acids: CASSLGLGDTQYF. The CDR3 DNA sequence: TGTGCCAGCAGCCTCGGCCTGGGCGATACGCAGTATTTT.

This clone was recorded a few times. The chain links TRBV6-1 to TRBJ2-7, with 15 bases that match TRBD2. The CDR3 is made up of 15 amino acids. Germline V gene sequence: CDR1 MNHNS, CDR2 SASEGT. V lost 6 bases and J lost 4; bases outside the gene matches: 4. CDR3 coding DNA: TGTGCCAGCAGCTTAGGGACTAGCGGGGGGTACGAGCAGTACTTC. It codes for CASSLGTSGGYEQYF.

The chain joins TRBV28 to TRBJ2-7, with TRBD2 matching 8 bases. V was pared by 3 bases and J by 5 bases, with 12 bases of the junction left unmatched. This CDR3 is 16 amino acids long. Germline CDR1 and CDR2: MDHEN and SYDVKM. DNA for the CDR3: TGTGCCAGCAGTTTGCCTCGGGCACAGCGGGGGAACGAGCAGTACTTC. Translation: CASSLPRAQRGNEQYF.

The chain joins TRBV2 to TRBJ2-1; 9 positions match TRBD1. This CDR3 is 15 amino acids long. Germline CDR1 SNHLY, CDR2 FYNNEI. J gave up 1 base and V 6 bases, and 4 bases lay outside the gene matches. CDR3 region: CASRQGQGSYNEQFF. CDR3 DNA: TGTGCCAGCAGGCAGGGACAGGGATCCTACAATGAGCAGTTCTTC.

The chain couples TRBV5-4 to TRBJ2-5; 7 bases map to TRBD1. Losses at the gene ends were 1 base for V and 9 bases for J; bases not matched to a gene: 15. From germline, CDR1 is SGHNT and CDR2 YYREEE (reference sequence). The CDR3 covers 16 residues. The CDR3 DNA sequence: TGTGCCAGCAGCTTGAAGACAGGGATGACCCTGTCGTCCCAGTACTTC. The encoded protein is CASSLKTGMTLSSQYF.